The sample holds a few counts of the clone carrying this T cell receptor beta chain. The data derive from a study of control samples from healthy donors and cancer patients. The germline CDR1 and CDR2 sequences are LGHDT and YNNKEL (reference sequence). The germline V and J ends were trimmed by 0 bases and 4 bases, with 15 bases remaining between them. The CDR3 has 16 amino acids. This table comes from immunoSEQ multiplex PCR, and its TCRdb copy is limited to in-frame clones, with some not included. The profile shows 90,000 to 100,000 clones, about 79% of them singletons. This sequence was found in a woman in her thirties in good health. The sequenced sample was blood. The V gene is TRBV3-1 (or the pseudogene TRBV3-2), the J gene TRBJ1-2, with D perhaps matching TRBD1 (5 bases). Here the CDR3 reads CASSQEGSRASYGYTF. The CDR3 DNA is TGTGCCAGCAGCCAAGAGGGTAGCAGGGCGAGCTATGGCTACACCTTC.